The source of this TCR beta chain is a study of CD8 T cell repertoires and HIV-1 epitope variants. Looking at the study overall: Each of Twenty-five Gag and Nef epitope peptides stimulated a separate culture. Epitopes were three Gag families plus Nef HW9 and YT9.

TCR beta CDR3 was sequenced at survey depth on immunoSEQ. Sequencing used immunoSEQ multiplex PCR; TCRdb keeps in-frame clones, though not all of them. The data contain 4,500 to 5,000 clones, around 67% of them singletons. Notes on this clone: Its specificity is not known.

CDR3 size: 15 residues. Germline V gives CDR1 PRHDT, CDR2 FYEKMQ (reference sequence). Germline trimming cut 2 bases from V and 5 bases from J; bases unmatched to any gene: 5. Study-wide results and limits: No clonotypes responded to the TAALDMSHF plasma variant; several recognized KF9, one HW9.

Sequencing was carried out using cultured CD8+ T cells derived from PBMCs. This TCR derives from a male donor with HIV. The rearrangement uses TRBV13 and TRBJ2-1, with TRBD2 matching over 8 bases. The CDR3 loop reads CASSLLGRADNEQFF. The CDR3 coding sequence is TGTGCCAGCAGCTTACTCGGGAGGGCCGACAATGAGCAGTTCTTC.